These T cell receptor beta chains were read from a single sample in a study of T cells in localized non-small cell lung cancer. Profiling relied on immunoSEQ multiplex PCR, and the TCRdb table lists in-frame clones only, not all of them. The sample holds about 52,000 clones, approximately 86% seen once. The sample was PBMCs, taken before any cancer treatment. The receptors stem from a female donor with stage II lung adenocarcinoma. Each CDR3 is given with its conserved first and last residue. Size values are once, few and many counts, or a class for expanded clones, and some rows have none.

TRBJ2-7,13,TRBV29-1,NA,CSVEGQGLSEQYF
TRBJ1-4,18,TRBV2,NA,CASRGDLSLLATNEKLFF
TRBJ1-2,12,TRBV10-3,once,CAISEWRDGYTF
TRBJ2-7,21,TRBV7-6,NA,CASSPWPRLQDEPGEVHEQYF
TRBJ2-7,14,TRBV6-5,NA,CASSYKGKHYEQYF
TRBJ2-1,13,TRBV7-9,few,CASSLGHYNEQFF
TRBJ2-3,14,TRBV10-2,NA,CASSEGRRTDTQYF
TRBJ1-2,13,TRBV19,NA,CASSYGGDYGYTF
TRBJ2-1,16,TRBV9,NA,CASSVDPGRVTNEQFF
TRBJ2-1,14,TRBV19,NA,CASTPGPQVNEQFF
TRBJ2-7,11,TRBV20-1,once,CSVLQRGEQYF
TRBJ1-5,13,TRBV2,NA,CASKTDRSQPQHF
TRBJ1-5,16,TRBV27,NA,CASSRGGQASNQPQHF
TRBJ1-6,17,TRBV19,NA,CASSIGQGPTYNSPLHF
TRBJ1-2,14,TRBV19,NA,CASSIIRPPDGYTF
TRBJ2-2,13,TRBV10-3,NA,CAITDYTVGELFF
TRBJ1-5,8,TRBV12-5,NA,CASDPKHF
TRBJ2-7,14,TRBV4-1,NA,CASSQGGSSYEQYF
TRBJ2-5,13,TRBV6-5,once,CASSRDRQETQYF
TRBJ1-3,15,TRBV7-9,NA,CASSLRQGEGNAIYF
TRBJ1-2,13,TRBV30,NA,CAWSVGDTMRYTF
TRBJ1-4,14,TRBV11-2,NA,CASSFGGLNEKLFF
TRBJ1-1,19,TRBV4-1,medium-sized,CASSQDIDRDRVSDTEAFF
TRBJ2-3,16,TRBV19,few,CASSIGDGDEPDTQYF
TRBJ2-3,13,TRBV4-1,NA,CATASVPTDTQYF
TRBJ2-3,16,TRBV7-2,NA,CASSLVRGANTDTQYF
TRBJ2-7,16,TRBV4-2,NA,CASSQDPGRSLYEQYF
TRBJ2-1,14,TRBV5-5,NA,CASSLAVRANEQFF
TRBJ1-2,13,TRBV10-2,NA,CASSESGYRGYTF
TRBJ2-1,15,TRBV27,NA,CASRLLAASLPEQFF
TRBJ1-1,12,TRBV29-1,NA,CSVGTGITEAFF
TRBJ1-6,15,TRBV5-1,NA,CASSLVSGNNSPLHF
TRBJ1-5,14,TRBV19,NA,CATTDRPSNQPQHF
TRBJ1-6,14,TRBV6-1,NA,CASSEGIYNSPLHF
TRBJ2-7,14,TRBV6-1,NA,CASSENYSSYEQYF
TRBJ2-1,16,TRBV9,NA,CASSHPLAGGLDEQFF
TRBJ1-6,15,TRBV27,NA,CASSVIGTGYSPLHF
TRBJ1-4,14,TRBV18,NA,CASSPGQPNEKLFF
TRBJ2-1,15,TRBV6-6,NA,CAVGRRGGRRDEQFF
TRBJ2-7,15,TRBV9,NA,CASSVDSLGSYEQYF